These T cell receptor beta chains were read from a single sample in a study of regulatory T cells in long-lasting Graves disease. One entry per CDR3 protein, called by TCRdb with MiXCR from the multiplex PCR reads. The sample shows a few hundred thousand distinct CDR3 sequences, around 16% of them seen only once. This same sample was also part of a study on T cells in Graves' hyperthyroidism and ophthalmopathy.

This specimen consisted of peripheral blood mononuclear cells (PBMCs), obtained at new diagnosis, from a patient treated with antithyroid drugs. The receptor source for this set is a woman between 35 and 50 years old with Graves disease. Both conserved end residues are part of each CDR3. A D gene is named only where the DNA matches it firmly. Size values are once, few and many counts, or a class for expanded clones, and some rows have none.

J gene: TRBJ2-3; D gene: NA; clone size: many; V gene: TRBV7-9; CDR3 protein: CASSLLGPTDTQYF; CDR3 DNA: TGTGCCAGCAGCTTGCTAGGCCCCACAGATACGCAGTATTTT
J gene: TRBJ1-6; D gene: NA; clone size: many; V gene: TRBV11-3; CDR3 protein: CASSSVAANSPLHF; CDR3 DNA: TGTGCCAGCAGCTCCGTGGCAGCCAATTCACCCCTCCACTTT
J gene: TRBJ1-1; D gene: NA; clone size: few; V gene: TRBV18; CDR3 protein: CASSPKTGNTEAFF; CDR3 DNA: TGTGCCAGCTCACCTAAAACAGGTAACACTGAAGCTTTCTTT
J gene: TRBJ2-7; D gene: NA; clone size: many; V gene: TRBV28; CDR3 protein: CASTPRSPYEQYF; CDR3 DNA: TGTGCCAGCACCCCAAGGTCACCCTACGAGCAGTACTTC
J gene: TRBJ2-7; D gene: TRBD1; clone size: many; V gene: TRBV7-9; CDR3 protein: CASSRTGTGTYEQYF; CDR3 DNA: TGTGCCAGCAGCCGGACCGGGACAGGGACCTACGAGCAGTACTTC
J gene: TRBJ1-1; D gene: NA; clone size: NA; V gene: TRBV25-1; CDR3 protein: CASSVGAGNTEAFF; CDR3 DNA: TGTGCCAGCAGTGTAGGGGCGGGGAACACTGAAGCTTTCTTT
J gene: TRBJ2-3; D gene: NA; clone size: few; V gene: TRBV15; CDR3 protein: CATSGPGLPRGTDTQYF; CDR3 DNA: TGTGCCACCAGCGGCCCGGGACTGCCCCGGGGGACAGATACGCAGTATTTT
J gene: TRBJ2-1; D gene: TRBD1; clone size: many; V gene: TRBV2; CDR3 protein: CATLGQGSYNEQFF; CDR3 DNA: TGTGCCACTCTCGGACAGGGCTCCTACAATGAGCAGTTCTTC
J gene: TRBJ2-7; D gene: TRBD2; clone size: many; V gene: TRBV2; CDR3 protein: CASSELSGRAYEQYF; CDR3 DNA: TGTGCCAGCAGTGAACTCAGCGGGAGGGCTTACGAGCAGTACTTC
J gene: TRBJ2-3; D gene: NA; clone size: many; V gene: TRBV6-2/TRBV6-3; CDR3 protein: CASSVSESTDTQYF; CDR3 DNA: TGTGCCAGCAGCGTTAGCGAGAGCACAGATACGCAGTATTTT
J gene: TRBJ2-7; D gene: NA; clone size: many; V gene: TRBV7-9; CDR3 protein: CASSLLQGSYEQYF; CDR3 DNA: TGTGCCAGCAGCTTATTACAGGGATCCTACGAGCAGTACTTC
J gene: TRBJ2-7; D gene: NA; clone size: many; V gene: TRBV6-8; CDR3 protein: CASSYSTTIPWEQYF; CDR3 DNA: TGTGCCAGCAGTTACTCGACTACCATCCCCTGGGAGCAGTACTTC
J gene: TRBJ2-3; D gene: NA; clone size: NA; V gene: TRBV2; CDR3 protein: CASSPLPSRGRLSTDTQYF; CDR3 DNA: TGTGCCAGCAGCCCCCTACCCTCCAGGGGACGATTAAGCACAGATACGCAGTATTTT
J gene: TRBJ1-1; D gene: NA; clone size: NA; V gene: TRBV28; CDR3 protein: CASSFHAANTEAFF; CDR3 DNA: TGTGCCAGCAGTTTCCACGCCGCGAACACTGAAGCTTTCTTT
J gene: TRBJ2-1; D gene: NA; clone size: many; V gene: TRBV7-3; CDR3 protein: CASRRSPGANNEQFF; CDR3 DNA: TGTGCCAGCAGACGTTCCCCGGGGGCTAACAATGAGCAGTTCTTC
J gene: TRBJ2-7; D gene: TRBD2; clone size: many; V gene: TRBV3-1; CDR3 protein: CASSQAGRTSGRSYEQYF; CDR3 DNA: TGTGCCAGCAGCCAAGCCGGACGGACTAGCGGGAGATCCTACGAGCAGTACTTC
J gene: TRBJ2-1; D gene: NA; clone size: NA; V gene: TRBV29-1; CDR3 protein: CSVGSPSHYNEQFF; CDR3 DNA: TGCAGCGTTGGCTCGCCTAGCCACTACAATGAGCAGTTCTTC
J gene: TRBJ1-1; D gene: NA; clone size: many; V gene: TRBV6-1; CDR3 protein: CASTRGGWAEAFF; CDR3 DNA: TGTGCCAGCACCCGAGGAGGCTGGGCTGAAGCTTTCTTT
J gene: TRBJ2-3; D gene: NA; clone size: many; V gene: TRBV7-2; CDR3 protein: CASSLAPTSRQLYTQYF; CDR3 DNA: TGTGCCAGCAGCTTAGCCCCGACTAGTAGGCAGTTATATACGCAGTATTTT
J gene: TRBJ2-5; D gene: NA; clone size: many; V gene: TRBV28; CDR3 protein: CASSVDFIETQYF; CDR3 DNA: TGTGCCAGCAGTGTGGACTTTATAGAGACCCAGTACTTC
J gene: TRBJ2-7; D gene: NA; clone size: many; V gene: TRBV5-6; CDR3 protein: CASSLGGTPEQYF; CDR3 DNA: TGTGCCAGCAGCTTGGGCGGTACCCCAGAGCAGTACTTC
J gene: TRBJ2-6; D gene: NA; clone size: NA; V gene: TRBV19; CDR3 protein: CASSIGPSSGANVLTF; CDR3 DNA: TGTGCCAGTAGTATAGGCCCGAGCTCTGGGGCCAACGTCCTGACTTTC
J gene: TRBJ1-5; D gene: NA; clone size: NA; V gene: TRBV18; CDR3 protein: CASSPARSQPQHF; CDR3 DNA: TGTGCCAGCTCACCGGCGCGTAGCCAGCCCCAGCATTTT